Each of the 25 T cell receptor beta chains below was sequenced from the same sample in a study of preoperative IRX-2 immunotherapy in early breast cancer. As for treatment: preoperative locoregional IRX-2 cytokine immunotherapy. Some clones are missing from TCRdb's copy, which holds only in-frame ones; the method was immunoSEQ multiplex PCR. The sample lists some 25,000 clones; 75% to 90% were seen once. Sequenced here: tumor tissue, sampled after IRX-2 immunotherapy. The receptors originated from a human donor with breast cancer.

The J gene is TRBJ1-2, the V gene TRBV19, with 7 bases aligning to TRBD1. Germline loops: CDR1 LNHDA, CDR2 SQIVND (reference sequence). V shed 1 base and J 10 bases; nucleotides not matched to a gene: 9. The CDR3 contains 14 residues. CDR3 sequence reads: CASSIVGQAPLYTF. The DNA for the CDR3 is TGTGCCAGTAGTATAGTCGGACAGGCGCCACTCTACACCTTC.

The chain has TRBV27 and TRBJ2-7, with TRBD2 matching 9 bases. Germline lookup yields CDR1 MNHEY and CDR2 SMNVEV (reference sequence). This CDR3 has 13 amino acids. Trimming cost V 0 bases and J 10 bases; bases outside gene matches: 4. The CDR3 region has the DNA TGTGCCAGCAGTTTATCGCGCGGGAGGGCCCAGTACTTC. It is translated as CASSLSRGRAQYF.

The count of this clone is one. The chain combines TRBV27 with TRBJ1-2, with D tentatively TRBD1 (6 bases). Germline V gene data show CDR1 as MNHEY and CDR2 as SMNVEV (reference sequence). The CDR3 totals 13 residues. V was pared by 6 bases and J by 2 bases, with 10 bases between. The DNA of the CDR3 is TGTGCCAGCAGCCTGGACAGAAACTATGGCTACACCTTC. Translating gives CASSLDRNYGYTF.

Note on this clone: This sample also contains other DNA sequences that code for the same CDR3. The V and J genes are TRBV4-3 and TRBJ1-5; the D gene is possibly TRBD1 (5 bases). Germline CDR1 is LGHNA and CDR2 is YSLEER. V was shortened by 4 bases and J by 6 bases, with 16 bases between the two germline ends. The CDR3 spans 15 residues. CDR3: CASSPTQSGVQPQHF. The CDR3 DNA follows: TGCGCCAGCAGCCCGACCCAGTCGGGGGTTCAGCCCCAGCATTTT.

The rearrangement links TRBV19 to TRBJ1-4; D possibly corresponds to TRBD1 (5 bases). With 4 bases removed from V and 3 bases from J, the gap between germline ends came to 9 bases. Germline CDR1 LNHDA, CDR2 SQIVND (reference sequence). This CDR3 comprises 14 residues. In nucleotides, the CDR3 is TGTGCCAGTAGTAGCGGGACTTCTAATGAAAAACTGTTTTTT. It is translated as CASSSGTSNEKLFF.

The CDR3 reads CASSLTSRATQYF. The CDR3 DNA is TGTGCCAGCAGCCTGACTAGTCGGGCTACGCAGTATTTT. The J gene is TRBJ2-3, the V gene TRBV5-6, with a weak D call TRBD2 (6 bases). This CDR3 is 13 amino acids long. Germline V gene sequence: CDR1 SGHDT, CDR2 YYEEEE. V lost 4 bases, J lost 8 bases, and 14 bases lay in between.

This chain links TRBV10-1 with TRBJ2-7, with 11 bases fitting TRBD1. The V gene's germline CDR1 is WNHNN and CDR2 SYGVQD (reference sequence). The CDR3 length is 14 residues. The V segment lost 4 bases and the J segment 3 bases; nucleotides outside the gene matches: 2. DNA of the CDR3: TGCGCCAGCAGTGCCGGGACAGGGGGCTACGAGCAGTACTTC. The encoded protein is CASSAGTGGYEQYF.

This chain uses TRBV4-1 with TRBJ1-6, with a tentative D call TRBD1 (5 bases). Trimming removed 0 bases at V and 10 bases at J, with 16 bases between. The germline gives CDR1 MGHRA, CDR2 YSYEKL. The CDR3 is 16 residues long. The CDR3 is CASSQDRGRETSPLHF. DNA of the CDR3: TGCGCCAGCAGCCAAGACCGGGGCAGGGAGACGTCACCCCTCCACTTT.

The V and J genes are TRBV4-2 and TRBJ2-7; 9 nucleotides align to TRBD1. Germline V gene data show CDR1 as LGHNA and CDR2 as YNFKEQ. The CDR3 totals 16 residues. The ends lost 0 bases at V and 2 bases at J; junction bases unmatched: 5. The CDR3 coding sequence is TGTGCCAGCAGCCAAGACCGGGACAGGGTAACCTACGAGCAGTACTTC. Its protein product is CASSQDRDRVTYEQYF.

CDR3 coding DNA: TGTGCCAGTAGCCCTGACAGGGGCTCCTACAATGAGCAGTTCTTC. Translating gives CASSPDRGSYNEQFF. The chain uses TRBV19 and TRBJ2-1; TRBD1 agrees at 8 bases. The CDR3 consists of 15 residues. Germline assignment: CDR1 LNHDA and CDR2 SQIVND (reference sequence). After removal of 6 bases from V and 0 bases from J, the junction contained 4 bases not matched to a gene.

V usage is TRBV7-2 and J usage is TRBJ2-7, with a weak D call TRBD2 (6 bases). This CDR3 region has 14 residues. Germline V gives CDR1 SGHTA, CDR2 FQGNSA. The V gene lost 0 bases and the J gene lost 6 bases, with 12 bases spanning the gap. CDR3 in DNA: TGTGCCAGCAGCTTAGCGCAGTGGGGGGTCGAGCAGTACTTC. Translated, it gives CASSLAQWGVEQYF.

The chain joins TRBV10-3 to TRBJ2-1; 11 bases fit TRBD2. The CDR3 has 14 amino acids. The V and J ends lost 5 bases and 7 bases, in that order; junction bases with no gene match: 4. Germline CDR1 reads ENHRY; CDR2 reads SYGVKD. The CDR3 coding sequence is TGTGCCATCAGTAAGACTAGCGGGGATAATGAGCAGTTCTTC. It is translated as CAISKTSGDNEQFF.

V and J are TRBV9 and TRBJ2-3, with 7 bases that match TRBD2. The trim removed 4 bases at V and 0 bases at J, leaving 2 bases unmatched. CDR3 length equals 14 residues. Germline CDR1 is SGDLS and CDR2 is YYNGEE. The DNA for the CDR3 is TGTGCCAGCAGCCCTAGCGGTAGCACAGATACGCAGTATTTT. Encoded protein: CASSPSGSTDTQYF.

This clone was seen once. This sequence joins TRBV19 and TRBJ1-1; 8 bases line up with TRBD1. Germline CDR1 is LNHDA and CDR2 is SQIVND (reference sequence). J lost 1 base, V lost 5 bases, and 6 bases had no gene match. This CDR3 is 15 amino acids long. CDR3 bases: TGTGCCAGTAGTGCCCGGACAGGGCCGAACACTGAAGCTTTCTTT. Translation gives CASSARTGPNTEAFF. The variable domain in full, with the rest retrieved from reference TRBV19 and TRBJ1-1, is DGGITQSPKYLFRKEGQNVTLSCEQNLNHDAMYWYRQDPGQGLRLIYYSQIVNDFQKGDIAEGYSVSREKKESFPLTVTSAQKNPTAFYLCASSARTGPNTEAFFGQGTRLTVV.

As regards this clone: The DNA is omitted, as the CDR3 cannot be located on it reliably, and the CDR3 follows TCRdb's listing. The chain carries TRBV6-5 and TRBJ2-7. Germline V gene lookup returns CDR1 MNHEY and CDR2 SVGAGI. The CDR3 adds up to 15 amino acids, both ends counted. The chain's CDR3 is CASRLFGAGAHEQYF.

This sequence joins TRBV11-2 and TRBJ2-5; D remains unclear. The germline gives CDR1 SGHAT, CDR2 FQNNGV. The CDR3 loop spans 13 amino acids. Trimming stripped 5 bases from V and 5 bases from J, with 12 bases between. Here the CDR3 reads CASSPAPVETQYF. The CDR3 bases are TGTGCCAGCAGCCCGGCGCCCGTGGAGACCCAGTACTTC.

The rearrangement uses TRBV15 and TRBJ2-5, with a possible D match to TRBD1 (5 bases). Germline CDR1 and CDR2: LNHNV and YYDKDF (reference sequence). With 1 base removed from V and 5 bases from J, the gap between germline ends came to 11 bases. There are 14 residues in the CDR3. CDR3 sequence reads: CATSRVGSGETQYF. CDR3 coding DNA: TGTGCCACCAGCAGAGTAGGATCAGGGGAGACCCAGTACTTC.

The chain is built from TRBV5-1 and TRBJ2-7; D not certain. CDR3 length equals 13 residues. V lost 0 bases, J lost 3 bases, and 7 bases lay in between. The V gene's germline CDR1 is SGHRS and CDR2 YFSETQ. The CDR3 loop reads CASSLDNHYEQYF. In DNA form, the CDR3 reads TGCGCCAGCAGCTTGGACAACCACTACGAGCAGTACTTC. The whole variable domain, remainder taken from reference TRBV5-1 and TRBJ2-7, is KAGVTQTPRYLIKTRGQQVTLSCSPISGHRSVSWYQQTPGQGLQFLFEYFSETQRNKGNFPGRFSGRQFSNSRSEMNVSTLELGDSALYLCASSLDNHYEQYFGPGTRLTVT.

This rearrangement joins TRBV23-1 to TRBJ2-1; 7 bases map to TRBD1. Being an ORF, TRBV23-1 has a function that is uncertain. The CDR3 extends over 16 amino acids. The V and J ends lost 4 bases and 5 bases, in that order; junction bases with no gene match: 11. This chain's CDR3 is CASSRERQGFNNEQFF. In nucleotides, the CDR3 is TGCGCCAGCAGTCGCGAGAGACAGGGCTTCAACAATGAGCAGTTCTTC.

This clone appeared a single time. The rearrangement links TRBV28 to TRBJ1-5; D possibly corresponds to TRBD1 (6 bases). This CDR3 contains 16 residues. The V and J ends lost 7 bases and 2 bases respectively, with 18 bases between them. Germline V gives CDR1 MDHEN, CDR2 SYDVKM. In DNA, the CDR3 is TGTGCCAGCACCCCGAGGGGGGGGCTGGGCAATCAGCCCCAGCATTTT. This sequence encodes CASTPRGGLGNQPQHF.

V usage is TRBV5-1 and J usage is TRBJ2-5, with TRBD2 matching over 12 bases. The CDR3 spans 17 residues. V lost 0 bases, J lost 5 bases, and 8 bases stayed unmatched. Germline assignment: CDR1 SGHRS and CDR2 YFSETQ. The CDR3 here is CASSLGSTSGRGETQYF. Here the CDR3 DNA reads TGCGCCAGCAGCTTGGGGTCGACTAGCGGGAGAGGTGAGACCCAGTACTTC.

The gene calls are TRBV4-1 and TRBJ2-5, with 9 bases fitting TRBD2. The V segment lost 4 bases and the J segment 3 bases; nucleotides outside the gene matches: 6. In germline, CDR1 is MGHRA, CDR2 YSYEKL. This CDR3 has 15 amino acids. Here the CDR3 DNA reads TGCGCCAGCAGCCGTAGTAGCGGGGGTAAAGAGACCCAGTACTTC. It yields the protein CASSRSSGGKETQYF.

The V and J genes are TRBV5-1 and TRBJ2-2; 7 bases line up with TRBD2. The germline V gene has CDR1 SGHRS and CDR2 YFSETQ. Trimming took 9 bases from V and 5 from J; bases not matched to a gene: 4. The CDR3 is 12 amino acids. The CDR3 bases are TGCGCCACTAGCGGAGCAACCGGGGAGCTGTTTTTT. It yields the protein CATSGATGELFF.

The V call is TRBV7-2, the J call TRBJ1-3; D gene uncertain. The germline V gene has CDR1 SGHTA and CDR2 FQGNSA. V lost 5 bases, J lost 4 bases, and 9 bases lay in between. This CDR3 has 13 amino acids. CDR3 nucleotides: TGTGCCAGCAGCCCCAAGGGCGGAAACACCATATATTTT. It specifies CASSPKGGNTIYF.

The V and J genes are TRBV7-2 and TRBJ2-2; maybe TRBD2 (6 bases). Germline CDR1 and CDR2: SGHTA and FQGNSA. This CDR3 comprises 16 residues. Trimming shortened V by 5 bases and J by 4 bases, and 17 bases separated the two germline ends. The CDR3 spells CASSLGRTGGTGELFF. For the CDR3, the DNA is TGTGCCAGCAGCCTGGGACGGACCGGGGGCACCGGGGAGCTGTTTTTT.